This T cell receptor beta chain was sequenced for a study of T cell repertoires in ileal Crohn's disease. Study outcomes and limitations: Clonality above 26.8% at surgery always came with endoscopic recurrence.

From germline, CDR1 is SGHRS and CDR2 YFSETQ. CDR3 length: 13 residues. Trimming removed 4 bases from V and 10 bases from J, with 12 bases in between. This clone was detected only a few times. Its matching antigen is unknown. The assay was immunoSEQ multiplex PCR, and TCRdb's table has in-frame clones only and misses some. The table has approximately 4,100 clones, about 80% seen once. The sequenced material came from ileal tissue. The source is an adult with Crohn's disease. This chain links TRBV5-1 with TRBJ1-6; TRBD1 is a possible D gene (6 bases). The chain's CDR3 is CASSPNQGSPLHF. The CDR3 DNA reads as TGCGCCAGCAGCCCTAATCAGGGGTCACCCCTCCACTTT.